Listed here are 17 T cell receptor beta chains from one sample, sequenced in a study of T cells in Graves' hyperthyroidism and ophthalmopathy. TCR beta CDR3 sequences were amplified from RNA transcripts. The HTBI primer set drove a first-round RT-PCR of the TCR CDR3. TCRdb fed the multiplex PCR reads into MiXCR, producing one record per CDR3 protein. The data show under 400,000 distinct CDR3 sequences, over 15% seen once. Input material: blood. These receptor sequences come from a man aged 30 to 45 with Graves' hyperthyroidism.

This clonotype occurred a few times. V gene TRBV13 combines with J gene TRBJ1-3; possible D gene TRBD1, 5 bases. Germline assignment: CDR1 PRHDT and CDR2 FYEKMQ (reference sequence). Trimming pared 3 bases from V and 0 bases from J, leaving 9 bases between. CDR3 size: 15 residues. The CDR3 protein is CASSFLGLSGNTIYF. The CDR3 nucleotides are TGTGCCAGCAGCTTTCTGGGACTCTCTGGAAACACCATATATTTT. Together with reference TRBV13 and TRBJ1-3, the CDR3 gives the full variable domain: AAGVIQSPRHLIKEKRETATLKCYPIPRHDTVYWYQQGPGQDPQFLISFYEKMQSDKGSIPDRFSAQQFSDYHSELNMSSLELGDSALYFCASSFLGLSGNTIYFGEGSWLTVV.

This clonotype showed up just a few times. The chain couples TRBV28 to TRBJ1-5, with TRBD1 matching over 7 bases. J gave up 5 bases and V 6 bases, and 10 bases lay outside the gene matches. CDR1 MDHEN and CDR2 SYDVKM come from the germline V gene. The CDR3 length is 15 residues. Written as DNA, the CDR3 is TGTGCCAGCAGAATAAAGGGGGCCTTCGATCAGCCCCAGCATTTT. Amino acids: CASRIKGAFDQPQHF.

The table lists this clonotype with many counts. The rearrangement uses TRBV10-3 and TRBJ2-1; 10 nucleotides match TRBD2. The CDR3 totals 14 residues. Per germline, CDR1 ENHRY and CDR2 SYGVKD. The V gene end was trimmed by 7 bases and the J gene end by 4 bases; junction bases not matched to a gene: 4. CDR3 DNA sequence: TGTGCCATCAAAACTAGCGGGAATTACAATGAGCAGTTCTTC. Amino acids: CAIKTSGNYNEQFF.

The sample holds many counts of this clonotype. The chain is built from TRBV5-1 and TRBJ1-2; no firm D call. Germline V lookup: CDR1 SGHRS, CDR2 YFSETQ. Trimming removed 2 bases at V and 6 bases at J, with 11 bases between. The CDR3 sequence is 13 residues long. The CDR3 DNA is TGCGCCAGCAGCTTCCGACACAGCAATGGCTACACCTTC. This translates into CASSFRHSNGYTF.

This clonotype showed up just a few times. In nucleotides, the CDR3 is TGTGCCAGCAGCCCGGCGTTCGGCAATGAGCAGTTCTTC. It codes for CASSPAFGNEQFF. The chain has TRBV2 and TRBJ2-1; D unclear. The CDR3 is made up of 13 amino acids. CDR1 is SNHLY and CDR2 is FYNNEI in the germline V gene. With 6 bases removed from V and 6 bases from J, the gap between germline ends came to 12 bases.

This clonotype was observed many times. The chain joins TRBV28 to TRBJ2-7; possible D gene TRBD2, 6 bases. V gave up 11 bases and J gave up 6 bases, with 14 bases separating them. Germline V gene data show CDR1 as MDHEN and CDR2 as SYDVKM. The CDR3 spans 11 residues. The CDR3 DNA reads as TGTGCCGTAGATGTGGAGGGCGAGCAGTACTTC. Translation: CAVDVEGEQYF.

This clonotype has ten or more counts. The chain links TRBV13 to TRBJ2-7; D may match TRBD1 or TRBD2 (5 bases each). Trimming left V 5 bases short and J 4 bases short, with 18 bases between. The germline V gene has CDR1 PRHDT and CDR2 FYEKMQ (reference sequence). This CDR3 has 15 amino acids. The CDR3 DNA follows: TGTGCCAGCAGCCCCCCCGACAGCGGCGGGTACGAGCAGTACTTC. This sequence encodes CASSPPDSGGYEQYF.

V and J are TRBV9 and TRBJ1-3; D is possibly TRBD1 (5 bases). This CDR3 has 15 residues. V lost 2 bases and J 4 bases, leaving 13 bases between the germline ends. In germline, CDR1 is SGDLS, CDR2 YYNGEE. The CDR3 reads CASSVSGFDGNTIYF. In DNA form, the CDR3 reads TGTGCCAGCAGCGTCTCAGGGTTTGACGGAAACACCATATATTTT.

The V and J genes are TRBV3-1 and TRBJ2-3; D tentatively reads TRBD1 or TRBD2 (8 bases each). Germline V lookup: CDR1 LGHDT, CDR2 YNNKEL (reference sequence). The CDR3 is 18 amino acids. Trimming stripped 1 base from V and 3 bases from J, with 20 bases between. The CDR3 is CASSQAGGTQGATDTQYF. For the CDR3, the DNA is TGTGCCAGCAGCCAAGCGGGAGGGACTCAGGGGGCGACAGATACGCAGTATTTT.

This clonotype was counted at least ten times. The J gene is TRBJ2-3, the V gene TRBV18; 8 bases are shared with TRBD2. The CDR3 is 16 amino acids. J gave up 1 base and V 4 bases, and 7 bases lay outside the gene matches. Germline values: CDR1 KGHSH, CDR2 LQKENI. The CDR3, as DNA: TGTGCCAGCTCACAAGCGGGAGTAGCGGGCACAGATACGCAGTATTTT. Translating gives CASSQAGVAGTDTQYF. The complete variable domain, with remaining parts taken from reference TRBV18 and TRBJ2-3, reads NAGVMQNPRHLVRRRGQEARLRCSPMKGHSHVYWYRQLPEEGLKFMVYLQKENIIDESGMPKERFSAEFPKEGPSILRIQQVVRGDSAAYFCASSQAGVAGTDTQYFGPGTRLTVL.

A few counts support this clonotype. The gene calls are TRBV27 and TRBJ1-1, with D possibly TRBD1 on 6 matching bases. V dropped 3 bases and J dropped 3 bases, with 14 bases sitting between them. Germline CDR1 is MNHEY and CDR2 is SMNVEV (reference sequence). The CDR3 sequence is 15 residues long. The CDR3 DNA follows: TGTGCCAGCAGTTTCCGGGGGCTAGGGGACACTGAAGCTTTCTTT. Protein sequence: CASSFRGLGDTEAFF.

This clonotype has at least ten counts. This chain links TRBV11-2 with TRBJ2-2; 11 positions agree with TRBD2. This CDR3 has 17 residues. Trimming took 4 bases from V and 5 from J; bases not matched to a gene: 9. CDR1 is SGHAT and CDR2 is FQNNGV in the germline V gene. CDR3 amino acids: CASSSSLAGGGTGELFF. CDR3 DNA sequence: TGTGCCAGCAGCTCGTCCCTAGCGGGAGGTGGTACCGGGGAGCTGTTTTTT.

This sequence joins TRBV15 and TRBJ1-1; possible D gene TRBD1, 5 bases. V was trimmed by 0 bases and J by 11 bases, leaving 13 bases between them. Germline V gene lookup returns CDR1 LNHNV and CDR2 YYDKDF (reference sequence). This CDR3 contains 13 residues. The CDR3 DNA follows: TGTGCCACCAGCAGAGATCGAACTAGGGGCGCTTTCTTT. Its protein is CATSRDRTRGAFF.

This clonotype was seen at least ten times. The V call is TRBV18, the J call TRBJ2-1, with 9 bases that match TRBD2. Trimming cost V 8 bases and J 5 bases; bases outside gene matches: 7. Germline V lookup: CDR1 KGHSH, CDR2 LQKENI. The CDR3 runs to 14 residues. The CDR3 is CASTSSGVNNEQFF. The CDR3 DNA is TGTGCCAGCACCTCTAGCGGGGTTAACAATGAGCAGTTCTTC. Combining the CDR3 with reference TRBV18 and TRBJ2-1 gives the whole variable domain NAGVMQNPRHLVRRRGQEARLRCSPMKGHSHVYWYRQLPEEGLKFMVYLQKENIIDESGMPKERFSAEFPKEGPSILRIQQVVRGDSAAYFCASTSSGVNNEQFFGPGTRLTVL.

This clonotype occurred many times. The V call is TRBV5-1, the J call TRBJ2-3; 12 bases match TRBD2. This CDR3 has 14 residues. Germline CDR1 SGHRS, CDR2 YFSETQ. V lost 9 bases to trimming and J lost 2 bases; unmatched junction nucleotides: 4. The CDR3 loop reads CATTSGGPTDTQYF. CDR3 nucleotides: TGCGCCACCACTAGCGGGGGGCCCACAGATACGCAGTATTTT.

The chain links TRBV27 to TRBJ1-1; D is unresolved. The germline V and J ends were trimmed by 5 bases and 1 base, with 11 bases remaining between them. This CDR3 comprises 14 residues. Germline V gives CDR1 MNHEY, CDR2 SMNVEV (reference sequence). The CDR3 spells CASSAASWNTEAFF. Here the CDR3 DNA reads TGTGCCAGCAGTGCCGCCTCCTGGAACACTGAAGCTTTCTTT.

The table lists this clonotype with many counts. This chain joins TRBV6-1 and TRBJ2-1; 12 nucleotides agree with TRBD2. The germline gives CDR1 MNHNS, CDR2 SASEGT. The trim removed 6 bases at V and 7 bases at J, leaving 7 bases unmatched. The length of the CDR3 is 15 residues. The CDR3 reads CASRNLAGGPNEQFF. CDR3 nucleotides: TGTGCCAGCAGGAATCTAGCGGGAGGGCCTAATGAGCAGTTCTTC.